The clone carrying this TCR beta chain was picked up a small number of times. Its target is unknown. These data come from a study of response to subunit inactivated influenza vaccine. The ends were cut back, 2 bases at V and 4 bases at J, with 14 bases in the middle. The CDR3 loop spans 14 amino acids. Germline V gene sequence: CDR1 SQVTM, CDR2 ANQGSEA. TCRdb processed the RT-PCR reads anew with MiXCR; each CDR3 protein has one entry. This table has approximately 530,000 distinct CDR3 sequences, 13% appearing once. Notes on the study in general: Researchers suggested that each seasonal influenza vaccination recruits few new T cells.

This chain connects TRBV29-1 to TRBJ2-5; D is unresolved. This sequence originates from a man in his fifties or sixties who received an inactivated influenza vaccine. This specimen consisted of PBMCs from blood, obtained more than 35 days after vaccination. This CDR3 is CSVESRPRTETQYF. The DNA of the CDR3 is TGCAGCGTTGAATCGCGTCCAAGAACAGAGACCCAGTACTTC.